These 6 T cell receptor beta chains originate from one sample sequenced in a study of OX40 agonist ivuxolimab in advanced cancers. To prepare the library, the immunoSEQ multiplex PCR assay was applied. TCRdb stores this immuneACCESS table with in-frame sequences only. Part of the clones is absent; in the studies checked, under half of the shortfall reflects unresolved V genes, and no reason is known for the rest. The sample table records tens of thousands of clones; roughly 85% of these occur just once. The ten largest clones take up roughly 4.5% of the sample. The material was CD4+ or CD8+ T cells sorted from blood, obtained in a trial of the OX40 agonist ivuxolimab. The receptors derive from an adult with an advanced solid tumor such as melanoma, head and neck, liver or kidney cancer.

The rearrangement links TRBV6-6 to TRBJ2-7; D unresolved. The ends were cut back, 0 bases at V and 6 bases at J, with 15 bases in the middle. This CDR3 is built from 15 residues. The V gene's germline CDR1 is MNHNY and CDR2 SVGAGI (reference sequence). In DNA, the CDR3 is TGTGCCAGCAGTTACTCCACTCAGGTGACCGGCGAGCAGTACTTC. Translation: CASSYSTQVTGEQYF.

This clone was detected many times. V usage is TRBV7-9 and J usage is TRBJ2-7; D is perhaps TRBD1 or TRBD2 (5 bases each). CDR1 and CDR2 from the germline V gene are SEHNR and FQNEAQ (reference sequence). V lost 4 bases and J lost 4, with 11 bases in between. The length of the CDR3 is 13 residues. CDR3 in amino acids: CASSSEGRYEQYF. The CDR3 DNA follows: TGTGCCAGCAGCTCAGAGGGACGGTACGAGCAGTACTTC.

CDR3 region: CASRDPGKSSYNEQFF. DNA for the CDR3: TGCGCCAGCAGGGATCCAGGGAAGAGCTCCTACAATGAGCAGTTCTTC. The J gene is TRBJ2-1, the V gene TRBV5-1, with D possibly being TRBD1 (5 bases). The CDR3 totals 16 residues. V was shortened by 5 bases and J by 0 bases, with 15 bases between the two germline ends. The V gene's germline CDR1 is SGHRS and CDR2 YFSETQ.

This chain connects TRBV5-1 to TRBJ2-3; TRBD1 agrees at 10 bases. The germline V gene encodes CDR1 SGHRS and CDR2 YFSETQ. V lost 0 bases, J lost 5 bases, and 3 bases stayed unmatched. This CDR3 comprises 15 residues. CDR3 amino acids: CASSLGQGAVDTQYF. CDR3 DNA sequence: TGCGCCAGCAGCTTGGGACAGGGGGCCGTAGATACGCAGTATTTT. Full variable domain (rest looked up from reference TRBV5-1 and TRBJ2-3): KAGVTQTPRYLIKTRGQQVTLSCSPISGHRSVSWYQQTPGQGLQFLFEYFSETQRNKGNFPGRFSGRQFSNSRSEMNVSTLELGDSALYLCASSLGQGAVDTQYFGPGTRLTVL.

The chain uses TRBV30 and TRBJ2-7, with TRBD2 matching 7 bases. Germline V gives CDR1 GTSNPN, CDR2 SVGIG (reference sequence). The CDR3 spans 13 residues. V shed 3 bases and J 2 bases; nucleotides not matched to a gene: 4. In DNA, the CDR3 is TGTGCCTGGAGCCTAGCGGCCCCCTACGAGCAGTACTTC. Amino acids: CAWSLAAPYEQYF.

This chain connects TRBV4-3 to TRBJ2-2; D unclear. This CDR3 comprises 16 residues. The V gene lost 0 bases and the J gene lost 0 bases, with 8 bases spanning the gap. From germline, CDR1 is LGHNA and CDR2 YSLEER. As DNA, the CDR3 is TGCGCCAGCAGCCAAGACGTACAGCCGAACACCGGGGAGCTGTTTTTT. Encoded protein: CASSQDVQPNTGELFF.